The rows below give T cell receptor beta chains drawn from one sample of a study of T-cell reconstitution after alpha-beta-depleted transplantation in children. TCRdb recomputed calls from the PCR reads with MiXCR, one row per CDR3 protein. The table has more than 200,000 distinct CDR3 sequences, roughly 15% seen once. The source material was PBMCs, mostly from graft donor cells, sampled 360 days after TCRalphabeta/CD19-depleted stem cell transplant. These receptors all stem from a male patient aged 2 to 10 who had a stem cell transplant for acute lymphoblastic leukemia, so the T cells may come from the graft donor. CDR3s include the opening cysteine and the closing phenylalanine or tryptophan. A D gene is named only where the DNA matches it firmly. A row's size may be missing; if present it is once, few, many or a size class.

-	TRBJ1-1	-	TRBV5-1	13	CASRGFGDTEAFF	TGCGCCAGCAGGGGGTTCGGCGACACTGAAGCTTTCTTT
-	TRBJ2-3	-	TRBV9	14	CASSVASQTDTQYF	TGTGCCAGCAGCGTAGCCTCGCAGACAGATACGCAGTATTTT
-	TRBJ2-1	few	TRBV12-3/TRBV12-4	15	CASSFGGLHYNEQFF	TGTGCCAGCAGTTTCGGGGGACTTCACTACAATGAGCAGTTCTTC
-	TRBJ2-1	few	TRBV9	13	CASSVGRYNEQFF	TGTGCCAGCAGCGTAGGTAGATACAATGAGCAGTTCTTC
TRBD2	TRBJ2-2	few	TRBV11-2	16	CASRLLGTSLPGELFF	TGTGCCAGCAGATTACTCGGGACTAGCCTTCCCGGGGAGCTGTTTTTT
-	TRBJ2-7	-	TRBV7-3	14	CASSLAGGANEQYF	TGTGCCAGCAGCTTAGCTGGCGGGGCAAACGAGCAGTACTTC
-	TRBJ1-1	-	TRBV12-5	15	CASVGKEGSYTEAFF	TGTGCTAGTGTTGGGAAAGAGGGTTCTTACACTGAAGCTTTCTTT
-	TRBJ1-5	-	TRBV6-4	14	CASRTGRVGQPQHF	TGTGCCAGCAGGACGGGCAGGGTTGGTCAGCCCCAGCATTTT
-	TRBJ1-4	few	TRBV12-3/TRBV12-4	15	CASGPTGGTNEKLFF	TGTGCCAGCGGGCCGACGGGCGGAACTAATGAAAAACTGTTTTTT
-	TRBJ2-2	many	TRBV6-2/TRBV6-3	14	CASSTPLITGELFF	TGTGCCAGCAGCACGCCCTTGATCACCGGGGAGCTGTTTTTT
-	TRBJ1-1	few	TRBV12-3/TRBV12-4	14	CASRTGRGSTEAFF	TGTGCCAGCAGAACAGGGAGAGGGAGCACTGAAGCTTTCTTT
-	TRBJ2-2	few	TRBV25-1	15	CASSESIDDTGELFF	TGTGCCAGCAGTGAATCGATCGACGACACCGGGGAGCTGTTTTTT
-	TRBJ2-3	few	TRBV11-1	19	CASSYIRLAQRDLTDTQYF	TGTGCCAGCAGCTATATCCGGTTGGCACAGAGGGACCTCACAGATACGCAGTATTTT
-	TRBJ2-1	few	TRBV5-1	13	CASSLAPGTEQFF	TGCGCCAGCAGCTTGGCCCCAGGAACTGAGCAGTTCTTC
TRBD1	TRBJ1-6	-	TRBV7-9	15	CASSSPDRFNSPLHF	TGTGCCAGCAGCTCCCCGGACAGGTTTAATTCACCCCTCCACTTT
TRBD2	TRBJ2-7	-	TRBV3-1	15	CASSRKTGGVYEQYF	TGTGCCAGCAGCCGCAAGACGGGAGGGGTTTACGAGCAGTACTTC
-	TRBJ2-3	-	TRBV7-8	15	CASSVGSSSTDTQYF	TGTGCCAGCAGCGTCGGGAGTTCTAGCACAGATACGCAGTATTTT
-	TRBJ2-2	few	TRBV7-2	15	CATTGRKTNTGELFF	TGTGCCACCACAGGGCGGAAAACGAACACCGGGGAGCTGTTTTTT
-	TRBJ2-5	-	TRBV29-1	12	CSVARVGETQYF	TGCAGCGTTGCCAGGGTGGGAGAGACCCAGTACTTC